This entry lists 3 T cell receptor beta chains sequenced from one sample in a study of blood T cell repertoires in COVID-19. The repertoire was sequenced with immunoSEQ multiplex PCR; TCRdb's copy has only in-frame clones and lacks some. The table has about 270,000 clones, about 91% seen once. Sequenced sample: PBMCs or T cells enriched from blood (not recorded which). The source is a man aged 35-49 years who had been exposed to COVID-19.

This chain links TRBV5-1 with TRBJ2-5; 9 bases fit TRBD2. Per the germline V gene, CDR1 is SGHRS and CDR2 is YFSETQ. The CDR3 spans 15 residues. V lost 4 bases and J lost 5; bases outside the gene matches: 9. The CDR3 loop is CASSPDRAGGETQYF. In DNA, the CDR3 is TGCGCCAGCAGCCCCGACAGGGCGGGGGGGGAGACCCAGTACTTC.

This clone was recorded only once. This chain links TRBV28 with TRBJ2-2; TRBD1 matches 9 bases. The CDR3 runs 18 residues. The germline V gene encodes CDR1 MDHEN and CDR2 SYDVKM. V lost 6 bases to trimming and J lost 7 bases; unmatched junction nucleotides: 18. CDR3 in amino acids: CASRFPGQGRGRGGELFF. The CDR3 DNA reads TGTGCCAGCAGATTTCCGGGACAGGGAAGGGGGAGAGGCGGGGAGCTGTTTTTT.

The chain carries TRBV6-5 and TRBJ2-7; tentative D call: TRBD1 (5 bases). There are 12 residues in the CDR3. Between the trimmed V and J ends, which lost 6 bases and 2 bases, there was a span of 8 bases. The germline V gene has CDR1 MNHEY and CDR2 SVGAGI. CDR3 protein: CASRQTAYEQYF. The CDR3 DNA is TGTGCCAGCAGACAGACAGCCTACGAGCAGTACTTC.